The 2 T cell receptor beta chains in this list originate from one sample, sequenced in a study of human T cells and chemical hapten exposure. TCRdb itself ran the RACE reads through MiXCR, one entry per CDR3 protein. This sample carries some 340,000 distinct CDR3 sequences, around 7% of them seen once, and the ten largest clones take 7% to 10%. This sample's time point: patch test 1, 2 weeks after DPC sensitization. The sample's treatment: therapeutic diphenylcyclopropenone sensitization with weekly scalp DPC. The sample was whole blood, taken in connection with sensitization to the hapten diphenylcyclopropenone (DPC). The receptors here all came from a woman aged 18-29 years with alopecia areata. Some clones in this sample may be carry-over from other donors' samples.

The chain carries TRBV12-3 or TRBV12-4 and TRBJ2-7, with TRBD1 matching 7 bases. This CDR3 is 14 amino acids long. After removal of 6 bases from V and 4 bases from J, the junction contained 9 bases not matched to a gene. The CDR3: CASSKLTGDYEQYF. For the CDR3, the DNA is TGTGCCAGCAGCAAACTAACAGGGGATTACGAGCAGTACTTC.

Many counts were recorded for this clonotype. The chain uses TRBV2 and TRBJ2-3; no firm D call. With 2 bases removed from V and 6 bases from J, the gap between germline ends came to 6 bases. Germline values: CDR1 SNHLY, CDR2 FYNNEI. The CDR3 loop spans 12 amino acids. The CDR3 spells CASSERADTQYF. Here the CDR3 DNA reads TGTGCCAGCAGTGAAAGGGCGGATACGCAGTATTTT.